These T cell receptor beta chains were read from a single sample in a study of T cells in Graves' hyperthyroidism and ophthalmopathy. TCRdb reanalysed the multiplex PCR reads using MiXCR and keeps one entry per CDR3 protein. The repertoire includes 540,000 or so distinct CDR3 sequences, about half of them detected once, and around 20% sits in the top ten. The sequencing sample was made of peripheral blood or thyroid tissue (not recorded which). These receptors came from an adult woman with Graves' disease, either hyperthyroidism or ophthalmopathy (not recorded which). Each CDR3 is given without its conserved first and last residue.

j_gene: TRBJ2-3
v_gene: TRBV20-1
CDR3aa: SVTGWGTDTQY

j_gene: TRBJ2-5
v_gene: TRBV7-2
CDR3aa: ASSLGTTSVETQY

j_gene: TRBJ1-5
v_gene: TRBV6-4
CDR3aa: ASSASGRGQPQH

j_gene: TRBJ1-4
v_gene: TRBV5-8
CDR3aa: ASSLDSEKLF

j_gene: TRBJ1-2
v_gene: TRBV7-8
CDR3aa: ASSLGAEVNYGYT

j_gene: TRBJ2-7
v_gene: TRBV28
CDR3aa: ASSFPLQRGGRNEQY

j_gene: TRBJ2-6
v_gene: TRBV13
CDR3aa: ASSWIQGHFSGANVLT

j_gene: TRBJ2-7
v_gene: TRBV29-1
CDR3aa: SVETVGYYEQY

j_gene: TRBJ1-2
v_gene: TRBV19
CDR3aa: ASSSWRTNYGYT

j_gene: TRBJ2-7
v_gene: TRBV7-9
CDR3aa: ASSLGWDIYYEQY

j_gene: TRBJ2-5
v_gene: TRBV29-1
CDR3aa: SVALETQY

j_gene: TRBJ1-4
v_gene: TRBV7-3
CDR3aa: ASSLVGAGGGEKLF

j_gene: TRBJ2-7
v_gene: TRBV29-1
CDR3aa: SVWTAYEQY

j_gene: TRBJ2-6
v_gene: TRBV2
CDR3aa: ASSSSGVNNVLT

j_gene: TRBJ2-1
v_gene: TRBV29-1
CDR3aa: SVEGQWDRGQF

j_gene: TRBJ2-6
v_gene: TRBV7-9
CDR3aa: ASSHGRDGANVLT

j_gene: TRBJ1-1
v_gene: TRBV20-1
CDR3aa: SARRGLEGTEAF

j_gene: TRBJ2-2
v_gene: TRBV15
CDR3aa: ATSSVTGELF

j_gene: TRBJ2-7
v_gene: TRBV7-2
CDR3aa: ASSFSGTDPYEQY

j_gene: TRBJ2-7
v_gene: TRBV29-1
CDR3aa: SVSPSGNYEQY

j_gene: TRBJ1-2
v_gene: TRBV20-1
CDR3aa: SAVIGGVTYGYT

j_gene: TRBJ1-1
v_gene: TRBV5-6
CDR3aa: ASSFAGKNTEAF

j_gene: TRBJ1-2
v_gene: TRBV28
CDR3aa: ASSWPQDRSYGYT

j_gene: TRBJ2-5
v_gene: TRBV5-5
CDR3aa: ASSPLGRASETQY

j_gene: TRBJ1-1
v_gene: TRBV19
CDR3aa: ASSIRITNTEAF

j_gene: TRBJ1-5
v_gene: TRBV7-2
CDR3aa: ASSLAGWSNQPQH

j_gene: TRBJ2-7
v_gene: TRBV12-3/TRBV12-4
CDR3aa: ASSFSGQGAEEQY

j_gene: TRBJ1-2
v_gene: TRBV6-5
CDR3aa: ASSYDREGGYT

j_gene: TRBJ2-5
v_gene: TRBV25-1
CDR3aa: ASLVVAGLY

j_gene: TRBJ2-7
v_gene: TRBV15
CDR3aa: ATSPRQGSYEQY

j_gene: TRBJ2-2
v_gene: TRBV5-1
CDR3aa: ASRLRGELF

j_gene: TRBJ1-5
v_gene: TRBV4-1
CDR3aa: ASSQVPAGRSNQPQH

j_gene: TRBJ1-2
v_gene: TRBV6-5
CDR3aa: ASRAGQGVYGYT

j_gene: TRBJ2-5
v_gene: TRBV7-9
CDR3aa: ASSALQGAETQY

j_gene: TRBJ2-5
v_gene: TRBV12-3/TRBV12-4
CDR3aa: ASSSLTREGTQY

j_gene: TRBJ1-5
v_gene: TRBV5-1
CDR3aa: ASSLIPRGGQPQH

j_gene: TRBJ1-2
v_gene: TRBV30
CDR3aa: AWTHRAGEGYT

j_gene: TRBJ2-7
v_gene: TRBV5-4
CDR3aa: ASSASGTLSYEQY

j_gene: TRBJ2-2
v_gene: TRBV7-6
CDR3aa: ASSSGQAIHNTGELF

j_gene: TRBJ1-1
v_gene: TRBV2
CDR3aa: AGSGTGPSSTEAF

j_gene: TRBJ1-1
v_gene: TRBV19
CDR3aa: ASSTGTGAGTYTEAF

j_gene: TRBJ2-5
v_gene: TRBV10-2
CDR3aa: ASSESVSTWETQY

j_gene: TRBJ1-2
v_gene: TRBV25-1
CDR3aa: ASQEWRGAYGYT

j_gene: TRBJ1-1
v_gene: TRBV12-3/TRBV12-4
CDR3aa: ASSQLANTEAL

j_gene: TRBJ2-4
v_gene: TRBV19
CDR3aa: ASSPTAGGIQY

j_gene: TRBJ2-2
v_gene: TRBV15
CDR3aa: ATSRRGGRATGELF

j_gene: TRBJ2-6
v_gene: TRBV28
CDR3aa: ASSLGGLTLPSGANVLT

j_gene: TRBJ1-6
v_gene: TRBV5-1
CDR3aa: ASSESGQIVNSPLH

j_gene: TRBJ1-2
v_gene: TRBV6-1
CDR3aa: ASSTGTVPIYGYT

j_gene: TRBJ2-3
v_gene: TRBV20-1
CDR3aa: SARKGQRDTDTQY